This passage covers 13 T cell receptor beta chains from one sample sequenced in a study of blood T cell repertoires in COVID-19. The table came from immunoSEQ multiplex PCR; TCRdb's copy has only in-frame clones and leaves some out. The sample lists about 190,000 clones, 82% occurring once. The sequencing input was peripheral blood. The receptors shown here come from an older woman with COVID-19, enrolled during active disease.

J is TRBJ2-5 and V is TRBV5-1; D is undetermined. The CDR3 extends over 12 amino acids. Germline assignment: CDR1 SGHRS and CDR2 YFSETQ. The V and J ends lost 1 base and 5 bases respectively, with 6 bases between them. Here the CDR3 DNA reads TGCGCCAGCAGCTTGTATGCGGAGACCCAGTACTTC. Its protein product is CASSLYAETQYF.

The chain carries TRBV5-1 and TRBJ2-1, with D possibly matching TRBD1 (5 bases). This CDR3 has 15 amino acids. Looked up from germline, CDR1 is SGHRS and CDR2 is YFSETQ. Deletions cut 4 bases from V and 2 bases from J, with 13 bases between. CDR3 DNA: TGCGCCAGCAGCGACGAAGGGGCAGCCTACAATGAGCAGTTCTTC. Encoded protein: CASSDEGAAYNEQFF.

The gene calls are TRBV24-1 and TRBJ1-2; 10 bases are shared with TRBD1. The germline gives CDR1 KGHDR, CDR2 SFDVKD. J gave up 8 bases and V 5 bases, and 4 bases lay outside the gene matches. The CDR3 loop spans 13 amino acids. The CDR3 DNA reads TGTGCCACCAGTGGACAGGGGGCGCGGGGCTACACCTTC. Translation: CATSGQGARGYTF.

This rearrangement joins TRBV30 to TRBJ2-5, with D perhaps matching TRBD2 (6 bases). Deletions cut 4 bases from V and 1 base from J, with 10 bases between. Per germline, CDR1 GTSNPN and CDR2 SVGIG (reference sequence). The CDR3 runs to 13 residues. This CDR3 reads CAWTQRVQETQYF. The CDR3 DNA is TGTGCCTGGACACAGCGGGTCCAAGAGACCCAGTACTTC.

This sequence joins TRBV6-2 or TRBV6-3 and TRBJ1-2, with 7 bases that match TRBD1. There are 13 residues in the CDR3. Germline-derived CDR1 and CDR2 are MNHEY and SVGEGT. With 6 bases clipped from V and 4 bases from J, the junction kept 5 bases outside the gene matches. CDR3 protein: CASSQGQLYGYTF. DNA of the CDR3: TGTGCCAGCAGCCAGGGACAGCTCTATGGCTACACCTTC.

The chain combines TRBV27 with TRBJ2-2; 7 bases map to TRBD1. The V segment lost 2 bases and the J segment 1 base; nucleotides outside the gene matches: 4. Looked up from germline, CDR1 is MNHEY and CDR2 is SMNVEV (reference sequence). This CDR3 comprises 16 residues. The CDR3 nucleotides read TGTGCCAGCAGTTTAAACAGGGGCCAGAACACCGGGGAGCTGTTTTTT. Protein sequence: CASSLNRGQNTGELFF.

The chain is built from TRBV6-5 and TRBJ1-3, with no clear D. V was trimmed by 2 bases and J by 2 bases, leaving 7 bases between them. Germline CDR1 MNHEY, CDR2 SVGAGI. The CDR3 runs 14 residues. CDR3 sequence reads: CASSYGEAGNTIYF. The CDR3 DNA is TGTGCCAGCAGTTACGGGGAGGCTGGAAACACCATATATTTT.

CDR3 loop: CASSQDPRTSGSPRFF. In DNA, the CDR3 is TGTGCCAGCAGCCAAGATCCTCGGACTAGCGGGAGTCCTCGGTTCTTC. The chain recombines TRBV4-2 with TRBJ2-1; the match to TRBD2 covers 13 bases. This CDR3 spans 16 amino acids. J lost 15 bases, V lost 0 bases, and 11 bases had no gene match. Per germline, CDR1 LGHNA and CDR2 YNFKEQ.

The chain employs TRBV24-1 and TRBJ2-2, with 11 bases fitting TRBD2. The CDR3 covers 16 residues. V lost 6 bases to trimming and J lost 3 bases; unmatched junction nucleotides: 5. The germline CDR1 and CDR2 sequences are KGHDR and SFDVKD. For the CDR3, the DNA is TGTGCCACCAGTTCCCGACTAGCGGGGCACACCGGGGAGCTGTTTTTT. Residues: CATSSRLAGHTGELFF.

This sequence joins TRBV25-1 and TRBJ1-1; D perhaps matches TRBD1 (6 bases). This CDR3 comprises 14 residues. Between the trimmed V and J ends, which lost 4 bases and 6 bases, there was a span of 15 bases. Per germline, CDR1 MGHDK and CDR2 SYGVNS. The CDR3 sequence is CASSAPQTGSEAFF. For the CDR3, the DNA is TGTGCCAGCAGTGCTCCTCAAACAGGGTCTGAAGCTTTCTTT.

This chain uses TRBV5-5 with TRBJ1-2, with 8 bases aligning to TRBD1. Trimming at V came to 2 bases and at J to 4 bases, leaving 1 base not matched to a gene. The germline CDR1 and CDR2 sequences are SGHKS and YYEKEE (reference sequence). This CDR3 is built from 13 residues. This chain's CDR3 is CASSLDRGYGYTF. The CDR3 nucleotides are TGTGCCAGCAGCTTAGACAGGGGCTATGGCTACACCTTC. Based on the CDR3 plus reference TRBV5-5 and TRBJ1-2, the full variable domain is DAGVTQSPTHLIKTRGQQVTLRCSPISGHKSVSWYQQVLGQGPQFIFQYYEKEERGRGNFPDRFSARQFPNYSSELNVNALLLGDSALYLCASSLDRGYGYTFGSGTRLTVV.

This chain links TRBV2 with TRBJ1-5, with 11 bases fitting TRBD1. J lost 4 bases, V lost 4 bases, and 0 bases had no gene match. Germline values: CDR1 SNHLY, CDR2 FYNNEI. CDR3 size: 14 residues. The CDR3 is CASSGDRGNQPQHF. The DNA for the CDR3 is TGTGCCAGCAGTGGGGACAGGGGGAATCAGCCCCAGCATTTT.

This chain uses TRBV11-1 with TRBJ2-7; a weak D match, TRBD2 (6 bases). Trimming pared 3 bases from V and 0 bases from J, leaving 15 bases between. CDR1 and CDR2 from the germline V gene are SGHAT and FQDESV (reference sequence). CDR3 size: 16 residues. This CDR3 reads CASSFSPIAVSYEQYF. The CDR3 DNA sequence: TGTGCCAGCAGCTTTTCCCCCATAGCGGTCTCCTACGAGCAGTACTTC.